The rows below give T cell receptor beta chains drawn from one sample of a study of blood T cells in healthy people across ages. TCRdb re-called the 5' RACE reads with MiXCR, one entry per CDR3 protein. Here the sample spans over 1.5 million distinct CDR3 sequences, less than 50% being singletons. The sequencing input was blood. The receptor set was obtained from a woman in her thirties or forties in good health. Both conserved end residues are part of each CDR3. A D gene is named only where the DNA matches it firmly. Expanded clones are given a class, and other clones once, few, many or no size at all.

size	D	V	length	J	CDR3	DNA
NA	NA	TRBV10-3	12	TRBJ1-1	CAIGGANTEAFF	TGTGCCATCGGCGGGGCCAACACTGAAGCTTTCTTT
NA	NA	TRBV29-1	14	TRBJ2-2	CSVEGQGRAGELFF	TGCAGCGTTGAAGGGCAGGGGAGGGCCGGGGAGCTGTTTTTT
NA	NA	TRBV3-1	14	TRBJ1-6	CASSQGAGSSPLHF	TGTGCCAGCAGCCAAGGGGCAGGGAGTTCACCCCTCCACTTT
NA	TRBD1	TRBV3-1	14	TRBJ2-1	CASSQGTGGSEQFF	TGTGCCAGCAGCCAAGGAACAGGGGGCAGTGAGCAGTTCTTC
few	NA	TRBV28	14	TRBJ2-5	CASRKRDGQETQYF	TGTGCCAGCAGAAAACGGGACGGACAAGAGACCCAGTACTTC
few	NA	TRBV28	12	TRBJ2-5	CATQRTYNEQYF	TGTGCCACGCAGCGTACCTACAATGAGCAGTACTTC
many	NA	TRBV29-1	13	TRBJ2-7	CSVEGTAPGEQYF	TGCAGCGTAGAGGGGACGGCTCCTGGGGAGCAGTACTTC
once	NA	TRBV2	15	TRBJ2-1	CASSDGRLSYNEQFF	TGTGCCAGCAGTGACGGGCGGCTCTCCTACAATGAGCAGTTCTTC
few	NA	TRBV4-3	15	TRBJ2-1	CASSRVDSSYNEQFF	TGCGCCAGCAGCCGGGTTGATAGCTCCTACAATGAGCAGTTCTTC
NA	NA	TRBV6-2/TRBV6-3	14	TRBJ2-1	CASSYGSGRNEQFF	TGTGCCAGCAGTTACGGTTCAGGGAGAAATGAGCAGTTCTTC
few	NA	TRBV4-1	16	TRBJ2-2	CASSDQGSGGAGELFF	TGCGCCAGCAGCGACCAAGGTTCTGGCGGGGCCGGGGAGCTGTTTTTT
NA	NA	TRBV6-5	14	TRBJ2-3	CASSWDASTDTQYF	TGTGCCAGCAGTTGGGACGCTAGCACAGATACGCAGTATTTT
NA	TRBD2	TRBV6-2/TRBV6-3	14	TRBJ2-1	CATSAGETYNEQFF	TGTGCCACCTCCGCGGGGGAGACCTACAATGAGCAGTTCTTC
many	NA	TRBV29-1	14	TRBJ2-7	CSVAIAGATYEQYF	TGCAGCGTTGCGATAGCCGGGGCGACCTACGAGCAGTACTTC
many	NA	TRBV6-5	13	TRBJ2-6	CASSYGGANVLTF	TGTGCCAGCAGTTATGGCGGGGCCAACGTCCTGACTTTC
NA	NA	TRBV5-6	15	TRBJ1-1	CASTFQGRMNTEAFF	TGTGCCAGCACCTTCCAGGGGCGGATGAACACTGAAGCTTTCTTT
NA	NA	TRBV20-1	17	TRBJ2-6	CSATRTFRRSGANVLTF	TGCAGTGCTACCAGGACTTTTAGAAGATCTGGGGCCAACGTCCTGACTTTC
NA	NA	TRBV27	14	TRBJ2-5	CASSHIAGSETQYF	TGTGCCAGCAGTCACATTGCGGGGTCAGAGACCCAGTACTTC
NA	NA	TRBV5-1	17	TRBJ2-3	CASSLAQQGGTTDTQYF	TGCGCCAGCAGCTTGGCCCAACAGGGTGGGACCACAGATACGCAGTATTTT
NA	NA	TRBV4-1	16	TRBJ2-3	CASSQEGGRWGDTQYF	TGCGCCAGCAGCCAAGAAGGGGGGAGATGGGGAGATACGCAGTATTTT
NA	TRBD1	TRBV29-1	12	TRBJ2-7	CSGGTGGNEQYF	TGCAGCGGGGGGACAGGGGGCAACGAGCAGTACTTC
NA	NA	TRBV3-1	17	TRBJ1-2	CASSHLATGRLNYGYTF	TGTGCCAGCAGCCATCTGGCCACAGGAAGGTTAAACTATGGCTACACCTTC
NA	NA	TRBV27	13	TRBJ1-5	CASSHHRDQPQHF	TGTGCCAGCAGTCATCACAGGGATCAGCCCCAGCATTTT
NA	NA	TRBV3-1	11	TRBJ2-7	CASSFFNEQYF	TGTGCCAGCAGCTTTTTTAACGAGCAGTACTTC
NA	NA	TRBV7-9	10	TRBJ2-1	CASSYVEQFF	TGTGCCAGCAGCTACGTGGAGCAGTTCTTC